This entry concerns a single T cell receptor beta chain. The antigen is unknown. The data were obtained in a study of cytomegalovirus exposure and HLA in healthy donors. Study-wide points: As was reported, the HLA-A and HLA-B alleles of most subjects were accurately predicted from TCR beta sequences. According to an earlier analysis, most TCR beta V segments yielded productive rearrangements about 87% or about 30% of the time. In vitro confirmation showed three CMV-associated chains to be CMV antigen specific.

PCR primers comprised 60 Vbeta and 13 Jbeta primers. Measured with immunoSEQ multiplex PCR; TCRdb has only the in-frame clones, and not every one. The sample carries approximately 180,000 clones, 80% recorded once. Nominally healthy donors provided the samples, though records likely missed some immune exposures. Per the germline V gene, CDR1 is MNHEY and CDR2 is SMNVEV (reference sequence). The CDR3 contains 13 residues. V dropped 4 bases and J dropped 14 bases, with 18 bases sitting between them. This TCR was recovered from a man aged 25-45 years in good health and CMV-seropositive. The sequencing sample was made of PBMCs. The chain has TRBV27 and TRBJ2-1; no definite D call. CDR3 residues: CASSYAPRNLEFF. CDR3 DNA: TGTGCCAGCAGTTACGCACCCCGGAACCTAGAGTTCTTC.